These 21 T cell receptor beta chains came from one sample sequenced in a study of cytomegalovirus exposure and HLA in healthy donors. PCR was performed using 60 Vbeta and 13 Jbeta primers. The method was immunoSEQ multiplex PCR; TCRdb's version includes in-frame clones alone and lacks a portion of them. The sample contains 100,000 or so clones, 65% to 85% of which appear only once. The sequenced material came from PBMCs. These receptors were taken from a man aged 50-60 years in good health and CMV-seronegative.

The chain uses TRBV28 and TRBJ1-2; 8 nucleotides line up with TRBD1. This CDR3 contains 15 residues. The junction had 14 bases not matched to a gene; V was cut back by 8 bases and J by 6 bases. The germline CDR1 and CDR2 sequences are MDHEN and SYDVKM. The CDR3 coding sequence is TGTGCCAGCTGGGACAGGAGTCGCAGGGGAGATGGCTACACCTTC. Amino acids: CASWDRSRRGDGYTF.

The chain is built from TRBV27 and TRBJ1-5, with TRBD1 as a possible D gene (6 bases). Germline V gene sequence: CDR1 MNHEY, CDR2 SMNVEV (reference sequence). The CDR3 extends over 15 amino acids. V lost 3 bases to trimming and J lost 6 bases, with 15 bases between them. CDR3: CASSLTFSGAQPQHF. For the CDR3, the DNA is TGTGCCAGCAGTTTGACATTTTCAGGGGCTCAGCCCCAGCATTTT.

The chain combines TRBV27 with TRBJ2-7; D may be TRBD2 (6 bases). Germline values: CDR1 MNHEY, CDR2 SMNVEV (reference sequence). The germline V and J ends were trimmed by 5 bases and 7 bases, with 15 bases remaining between them. This CDR3 comprises 13 residues. The CDR3 bases are TGTGCCAGCAGTCCCAGGGTGGCGGGGGAGCAGTACTTC. Translated, it gives CASSPRVAGEQYF.

The genes are TRBV11-2 and TRBJ1-1; 7 bases map to TRBD1. V lost 3 bases to trimming and J lost 1 base; unmatched junction nucleotides: 2. The CDR3 has 14 residues. From germline, CDR1 is SGHAT and CDR2 FQNNGV. The CDR3 reads CASSFRQGNTEAFF. CDR3 DNA: TGTGCCAGCAGCTTCAGACAGGGGAACACTGAAGCTTTCTTT.

This clone was observed once. Mismatch with germline at one junction end may stem from a read error. The J gene is TRBJ2-5, the V gene TRBV7-9; 10 nucleotides agree with TRBD2. This CDR3 has 16 amino acids. From germline, CDR1 is SEHNR and CDR2 FQNEAQ (reference sequence). CDR3 sequence reads: CSSSLDGLAGVETQYF. The CDR3 bases are TGTTCCAGCAGCTTAGATGGGCTAGCGGGAGTAGAGACCCAGTACTTC.

This clone was seen more than once but under ten times. V gene TRBV7-2 combines with J gene TRBJ2-5, with D possibly TRBD1 on 5 matching bases. Germline CDR1 SGHTA, CDR2 FQGNSA. CDR3 size: 13 residues. V lost 4 bases to trimming and J lost 5 bases, with 11 bases between them. The DNA of the CDR3 is TGTGCCAGCAGCTCAGGACACCCGGAGACCCAGTACTTC. Amino acids: CASSSGHPETQYF.

This clone was counted between two and nine times. The gene calls are TRBV14 and TRBJ1-6; D may be TRBD1 (6 bases). V lost 6 bases and J 7 bases, leaving 16 bases between the germline ends. The CDR3 runs 15 residues. Germline assignment: CDR1 SGHDN and CDR2 FVKESK. Written as DNA, the CDR3 is TGTGCCAGCAGTCTTAACCAGGGGCCCAATTCACCCCTCCACTTT. Translation: CASSLNQGPNSPLHF.

This rearrangement joins TRBV28 to TRBJ2-3; 11 bases are shared with TRBD2. The length of the CDR3 is 14 residues. V lost 11 bases to trimming and J lost 3 bases; unmatched junction nucleotides: 7. Germline lookup yields CDR1 MDHEN and CDR2 SYDVKM. The CDR3 coding sequence is TGTGCCTGTAAAGTAGCGGGAGGGACAGATACGCAGTATTTT. Translated, it gives CACKVAGGTDTQYF.

This chain joins TRBV15 and TRBJ2-1, with 8 bases aligning to TRBD2. This CDR3 contains 23 residues. The junction had 32 bases not matched to a gene; V was cut back by 3 bases and J by 7 bases. CDR1 is LNHNV and CDR2 is YYDKDF in the germline V gene (reference sequence). The CDR3 protein is CATSSGGDSGIIEGNMATNEQFF. The DNA for the CDR3 is TGTGCCACCAGCAGCGGGGGGGATTCGGGTATCATTGAGGGAAATATGGCAACAAATGAGCAGTTCTTC.

The gene calls are TRBV27 and TRBJ2-1; 8 bases are a match to TRBD1. V was clipped by 1 base and J by 5 bases; unmatched bases: 10. The CDR3 has 17 amino acids. The V gene's germline CDR1 is MNHEY and CDR2 SMNVEV (reference sequence). The CDR3 here is CASSLWTGLRKDNEQFF. CDR3 bases: TGTGCCAGCAGTTTATGGACAGGGTTACGAAAAGACAATGAGCAGTTCTTC.

The table lists this clone with a few counts. The CDR3 DNA follows: TGTGCCAGCAGCCAAGACAGGGGCACTCAAGAGACCCAGTACTTC. Translating it yields CASSQDRGTQETQYF. The chain employs TRBV5-4 and TRBJ2-5; 8 nucleotides line up with TRBD1. The trim removed 4 bases at V and 2 bases at J, leaving 7 bases unmatched. Germline-derived CDR1 and CDR2 are SGHNT and YYREEE (reference sequence). There are 15 residues in the CDR3.

The CDR3 nucleotides are TGTGCCAGTACTATGCCTGACAGATACCCAGGGGAGCTGTTTTTT. Its protein product is CASTMPDRYPGELFF. The chain combines TRBV19 with TRBJ2-2; D might be TRBD1 (5 bases). Germline CDR1 and CDR2: LNHDA and SQIVND (reference sequence). Trimming took 7 bases from V and 8 from J, leaving 20 bases between them. The CDR3 consists of 15 residues.

This clone appeared a single time. The chain combines TRBV25-1 with TRBJ2-2; D call uncertain. The CDR3 extends over 16 amino acids. The ends were cut back, 6 bases at V and 4 bases at J, with 18 bases in the middle. From germline, CDR1 is MGHDK and CDR2 SYGVNS. Here the CDR3 reads CASRGTGLMGTGELFF. The CDR3 region has the DNA TGTGCCAGCAGGGGTACTGGGCTGATGGGCACCGGGGAGCTGTTTTTT.

The CDR3 reads CASSSDQGSGNIQYF. CDR3 DNA sequence: TGTGCCAGCAGTAGCGATCAGGGGAGTGGAAACATTCAGTACTTC. The V call is TRBV6-6, the J call TRBJ2-4; weak D call: TRBD1 (6 bases). The CDR3 runs 15 residues. Germline V CDR1 and CDR2: MNHNY, SVGAGI (reference sequence). Trimming shortened V by 5 bases and J by 6 bases, and 17 bases separated the two germline ends.

The V gene is TRBV5-1, the J gene TRBJ1-1; a weak D match, TRBD1 (5 bases). V lost 0 bases to trimming and J lost 0 bases, with 15 bases between them. Per the germline V gene, CDR1 is SGHRS and CDR2 is YFSETQ. The CDR3 totals 17 residues. The CDR3 coding sequence is TGCGCCAGCAGCTTGGCCCCCGCGACAGTTATGAACACTGAAGCTTTCTTT. Protein: CASSLAPATVMNTEAFF. The variable domain in full, completed from reference TRBV5-1 and TRBJ1-1, reads KAGVTQTPRYLIKTRGQQVTLSCSPISGHRSVSWYQQTPGQGLQFLFEYFSETQRNKGNFPGRFSGRQFSNSRSEMNVSTLELGDSALYLCASSLAPATVMNTEAFFGQGTRLTVV.

The CDR3 protein is CASRGSARNTEAFF. CDR3 DNA: TGTGCCAGCCGGGGGAGTGCAAGGAACACTGAAGCTTTCTTT. The chain joins TRBV7-2 to TRBJ1-1; the D gene is possibly TRBD1 (5 bases). Germline V gene data show CDR1 as SGHTA and CDR2 as FQGNSA. The CDR3 runs to 14 residues. V lost 8 bases to trimming and J lost 1 base, with 14 bases between them. Filled out from reference TRBV7-2 and TRBJ1-1, the complete variable domain reads GAGVSQSPSNKVTEKGKDVELRCDPISGHTALYWYRQSLGQGLEFLIYFQGNSAPDKSGLPSDRFSAERTGGSVSTLTIQRTQQEDSAVYLCASRGSARNTEAFFGQGTRLTVV.

The sample holds a few counts of this clone. Different DNA sequences within this sample yield the same CDR3. The CDR3 coding sequence is TGTGCCAGCAGTTACTCCGGGTCTGAAGCTTTCTTT. The encoded protein is CASSYSGSEAFF. V gene TRBV6-5 combines with J gene TRBJ1-1, with unresolved D. The CDR3 has 12 amino acids. Trimming left V 0 bases short and J 6 bases short, with 5 bases between. CDR1 is MNHEY and CDR2 is SVGAGI in the germline V gene.

This clone was found once. V gene TRBV28 combines with J gene TRBJ2-1; TRBD2 agrees at 8 bases. Trimming removed 5 bases from V and 4 bases from J; junction bases left unmatched: 7. The CDR3 runs to 15 residues. Germline V lookup: CDR1 MDHEN, CDR2 SYDVKM. The CDR3 bases are TGTGCCAGCAGTGGGGCTAGCGGGCAATACAATGAGCAGTTCTTC. It codes for CASSGASGQYNEQFF.

This clone was seen many times. The rearrangement joins TRBV7-9 to TRBJ1-5; D ambiguous. Trimming pared 5 bases from V and 0 bases from J, leaving 11 bases between. Germline V lookup: CDR1 SEHNR, CDR2 FQNEAQ (reference sequence). The CDR3 is 15 amino acids. The DNA for the CDR3 is TGTGCCAGCAGCGCGGACTACTATAGCAATCAGCCCCAGCATTTT. It codes for CASSADYYSNQPQHF.

The genes are TRBV7-2 and TRBJ1-2, with 9 bases aligning to TRBD1. Germline assignment: CDR1 SGHTA and CDR2 FQGNSA. V was clipped by 2 bases and J by 2 bases; unmatched bases: 6. CDR3 length equals 16 residues. This CDR3 reads CASSLRGDRANYGYTF. In DNA form, the CDR3 reads TGTGCCAGCAGCTTAAGGGGGGACAGGGCAAACTATGGCTACACCTTC.

The V call is TRBV4-1, the J call TRBJ1-2, with 8 bases identical to TRBD1. The CDR3 is 13 amino acids. Germline trimming cut 2 bases from V and 7 bases from J; bases unmatched to any gene: 3. Germline lookup yields CDR1 MGHRA and CDR2 YSYEKL. The CDR3 loop is CASSQPGQVGYTF. The CDR3 coding sequence is TGCGCCAGCAGCCAACCGGGACAGGTTGGCTACACCTTC.